This TCR beta chain came from a study of T cell responses to AZD1222 COVID-19 vaccine. Study-level findings and limits: The study found Spike-specific TCR breadth and depth rose after two AZD1222 doses. The donor group comprised mostly white British people and more females; the analysis possibly underestimated clonal diversity. In all cases, repertoires were sampled only after the peak T cell response.

Profiled with immunoSEQ multiplex PCR; TCRdb holds only in-frame clones, not every one. This table holds about 83,000 clones, approximately 89% found once. In regard to this clone: Antigen: not known.

CDR1 LNHDA and CDR2 SQIVND come from the germline V gene (reference sequence). Losses at the gene ends were 4 bases for V and 1 base for J; bases not matched to a gene: 18. The CDR3 contains 19 residues. The input for sequencing was peripheral blood, taken 28 days after the second AZD1222 dose. The TCR was taken from an adult who received the AZD1222 COVID-19 vaccine. This chain links TRBV19 with TRBJ2-5, with 7 bases matching TRBD2. The CDR3 DNA sequence: TGTGCCAGTAGTAGAACGGGGAGCGGGACTGGGGGTACCCAAGAGACCCAGTACTTC. This sequence encodes CASSRTGSGTGGTQETQYF.